This TCR beta chain was retrieved from a study of blood T cell repertoires in COVID-19. Germline CDR1 LNHNV, CDR2 YYDKDF (reference sequence). The CDR3 contains 16 residues. The V and J ends lost 0 bases and 8 bases, in that order; junction bases with no gene match: 8. Assay used: immunoSEQ multiplex PCR; TCRdb lists only in-frame clones, some missing. The sample holds over 300,000 clones, 86% seen once. The specimen sequenced was peripheral blood. The sequence derives from a woman in her fifties or sixties with acute or convalescent COVID-19. The V and J genes are TRBV15 and TRBJ1-4, with 8 positions matching TRBD1. The CDR3: CATSRDGGQELEKLFF. The CDR3 DNA reads as TGTGCCACCAGCAGAGATGGGGGACAGGAGCTGGAAAAACTGTTTTTT.